This T cell receptor (beta chain) was sequenced during a study of shared clonotypes between healthy human individuals (dated by TCRdb to 2019 to 2021). Notes on the research overall: Three men and a couple of women, aged 18 to 49 years, made up the cohort. Blood TCR repertoires of 5 or 6 healthy adults were deeply sequenced to estimate repertoire size and the extent of clonotype sharing between individuals. To increase sequencing depth and limit assay-specific biases, different laboratories used diverse techniques to prepare libraries and sequence TCR repertoires. Between about 0.85 and 10 billion PBMCs per donor were obtained by leukapheresis.

Comments on this clone: Its binding antigen is unknown. No base-level quality is on record; no much larger clone is a single base apart.

Using the deep immunoSEQ assay, multiplex PCR amplified TCR CDR3 regions from genomic DNA. Extracted genomic DNA from each cell subset was spread evenly across all wells of several immunoSEQ 96-well plates, with each plate serving as a replicate. Each replicate PCR for unsorted PBMC received roughly 300 ng genomic DNA, equal to 30,000 to 35,000 T cell genomes. Genomic DNA from unsorted PBMC was sequenced over ten immunoSEQ deep assay plates. The purified libraries were quantified using a Qubit 3.0 fluorometer, sized with a Bioanalyzer 2100, and then quantified again using the KAPA Library Quantification kit. Every immunoSEQ 96-well plate was sequenced on a dedicated single-read 150-cycle Illumina NextSeq 550 flow cell. As for the authors' bioinformatics: Because the immunoSEQ output held only junctional sequences and lacked quality scores, the filtering could not match the filtering applied to full-length reads. To assign V/J genes and CDR3, sequences were annotated against IMGT germline references using PyIR, a Python wrapper for IgBLAST v1.9. Reads were filtered out if the reads had weak V/J assignments (E-value above 1e-6), no CDR3, stop codons, out-of-frame junctions, or ambiguous translated residues. A V3J clonotype was defined by an identical inferred V gene, J gene, and CDR3 amino acid sequence. The percentage overlap between two repertoires was calculated by dividing the number of shared unique clonotypes by the size of the smaller repertoire. Three approaches were used to assess repertoire richness: RTK rarefaction, the Chao1 estimator, and Recon v2.1 estimates of unobserved clonotypes. Drawn from immuneACCESS, this table holds only the in-frame rearrangements with V and J called that TCRdb kept. Clones are partly lost; checked studies trace under half to an unresolved V gene and leave the rest unexplained. V and J calls and clone size come straight from that table; D and trimming were deduced from the DNA. The sample table contains approximately 480,000 clones; only one count was recorded for over 75% of them. Jointly, the top ten make up about 12% of the sample.

The donors were healthy, HIV-negative adults who had no recently reported acute infections or vaccinations. Every donor was a Caucasian adult residing in Nashville, Tennessee, USA. For unsorted samples, tens of millions of PBMCs were counted, and genomic DNA was extracted using the QIAamp DNA Blood Mini kit. Blood was collected by leukapheresis, and PBMCs were isolated by Ficoll-Histopaque density gradient centrifugation and then cryopreserved in liquid nitrogen vapor phase. V is pared back by 3 bases and J by 1 base, with 4 bases lying between the germline termini. CDR1 MDHEN and CDR2 SYDVKM are derived from the germline V gene. Reading from cysteine to phenylalanine, the CDR3 counts 13 amino acids. This entry keeps only the CDR3 DNA: 39 bases, framed from base 1. What the study reported, not specific to this receptor: Because the study included only a small number of donors, the genetic and exposure-history diversity represented was limited. Pairwise subsampling indicated that sequencing depth was expected to affect the degree of clonotype sharing among donors. Only blood was sampled, and tissue TCR repertoires likely differ from those in blood.

Recombination linked TRBV28 to TRBJ1-5, with the D gene too uncertain to name. The sample taken for sequencing was PBMCs. This sequence originates from a woman between 40 and 50 years old in good health. Some clones in this sample may be carry-over from other donors' samples. The DNA reads as follows: TGTGCCAGCAGTTTTCGGAGCAATCAGCCCCAGCATTTT. Translated, this gives CASSFRSNQPQHF.